This T cell receptor (beta chain) was identified in a study of blood T cell repertoires in COVID-19 (dated by TCRdb to about 2020). Regarding the study in general: Collaborator samples came from the United States, Italy and Spain and covered acute and convalescent phases of COVID-19. The prospective study material was composed of cDNA or gDNA derived from T cells, B-cell-depleted T cells, or PBMCs. Where available, HLA class I and class II types were obtained from metadata supplied by the sample provider rather than from assay-based typing. The repertoires were released in a freely available public database intended as a resource for research on the immune response to SARS-CoV-2. Sample metadata almost always included a de-identified subject ID, COVID-19 status, age in years and sex. Samples came from the ongoing ImmuneRACE study (first 160 participants) plus 1,254 subjects from 6 global collaborators. The dataset comprised deeply sampled blood TCRbeta repertoires from subjects exposed to, actively infected with, or recovered from COVID-19. Results and caveats for the whole study, not just this receptor: How much clinical and demographic metadata was included differed by source and by participant, and the metadata was provided uncurated.

V is pared back by 4 bases and J by 9 bases, with 19 bases lying between the germline termini. The CDR3 goes from the cysteine to the phenylalanine over 14 residues. The kept DNA is CDR3 alone, 42 bases in frame from the first base. In the germline V gene, CDR1 corresponds to SQVTM and CDR2 to ANQGSEA. A note on this clone: The antigen it binds to is not known. Base qualities are not at hand, and no much larger clone is one base apart.

TCRbeta CDR3 regions were amplified from genomic DNA by means of the immunoSEQ Assay, a bias-controlled multiplex PCR. Regarding the original processing steps: The number of nucleated cells in each sample was estimated by amplification of reference gene primers within the assay. To quantify the absolute abundance of each unique TCRbeta CDR3 rearrangement, sequence reads were collapsed and filtered. For each sample, productive Simpson clonality was calculated as the square root of Simpson's diversity index across productive rearrangements. TCRdb took over this immuneACCESS table, retaining in-frame rearrangements with V and J assigned. Such tables are incomplete; in checked studies, under half of the missing clones stem from an unresolved V gene, and the remainder is unexplained. That table is the source of V, J and clone size, and D and trimming were worked out from the DNA. The sample data list fewer than 150,000 clones, and 86% of these were observed just once. 7.9% of the sample is in the top ten clones.

Samples from volunteer blood donors who had recovered from COVID-19 were contributed by a second Seattle source. Each collaborating institution followed its own protocols to collect whole blood in K2EDTA tubes. For TCRbeta analysis, collaborator samples were shipped as frozen whole blood, as isolated PBMCs, or as DNA extracted from either sample type. The source of this sequence is a man in his 70s who had recovered from COVID-19. The chain links TRBV29-1 with TRBJ2-1; TRBD1 could be the D gene, as 6 bases match. The sequencing input was peripheral blood. The sequence in DNA is TGCAGCGTTGCCCCCCAAACAGGGAAGTCTGAGCAGTTCTTC. The translation is CSVAPQTGKSEQFF.